This entry features one T cell receptor (beta chain) sequence. Its specificity is not known. Sequenced by immunoSEQ multiplex PCR; TCRdb stores in-frame clones only, minus some. Of around 120,000 clones listed, 85% to 95% are singletons. V was shortened by 1 base and J by 6 bases, with 13 bases between the two germline ends. The CDR3 is 14 amino acids. Germline V gene lookup returns CDR1 SEHNR and CDR2 FQNEAQ (reference sequence). The sample belongs to a study of graft-versus-host responses after intestinal transplantation. Overall study: Recipients received multivisceral, liver-intestinal, or isolated intestinal transplants. Every transplant recipient was induced with anti-thymocyte globulin, then maintained on tacrolimus and steroids for 2 to 3 years. Study-wide points: GvH clones turned up in recipient marrow; some had shown up first in ileum or blood. Association was observed between peak circulating GvH clone levels and early post-transplant HvG declines.

Sequencing was performed on unstimulated CD8+ T cells sorted from spleen or lymph node cells, taken before intestinal transplant. The rearrangement links TRBV7-9 to TRBJ2-7, with no clear D. This clonotype originated in a human donor who received an intestinal transplant. Here the CDR3 DNA reads TGTGCCAGCAGCTTAGTAGGTAACTGGCGCGAGCAGTACTTC. Encoded protein: CASSLVGNWREQYF.